These 32 T cell receptor beta chains were sequenced from one sample in a study of shared clonotypes between healthy human individuals. This table comes from immunoSEQ multiplex PCR, and its TCRdb copy is limited to in-frame clones, with some not included. Among around 2,100,000 clones listed, over 85% were seen once. Naive CD8 cells comprised CD45RO-negative, CCR7-positively selected cells, excluding terminally differentiated effector memory CD45RA+ cells. Source material: naive CD8+ T cells sorted from blood. The receptors were gathered from a man aged 18 to 29 in good health.

The genes are TRBV19 and TRBJ2-4, with no clear D. Trimming removed 1 base at V and 8 bases at J, with 12 bases between. The germline V gene has CDR1 LNHDA and CDR2 SQIVND (reference sequence). The CDR3 has 14 amino acids. The CDR3 DNA follows: TGTGCCAGTAGTATAGGGACGAACACGGACATTCAGTACTTC. Translating it yields CASSIGTNTDIQYF.

The chain combines TRBV9 with TRBJ2-1; TRBD1 aligns across 11 bases. The CDR3 consists of 15 residues. The germline V gene encodes CDR1 SGDLS and CDR2 YYNGEE. J was trimmed by 9 bases and V by 4 bases; bases with no gene match: 9. The CDR3 region has the DNA TGTGCCAGCAGCCAGGGACAGGGGGTAGGGTTTGAGCAGTTCTTC. Translating it yields CASSQGQGVGFEQFF. The full variable domain, rest sourced from reference TRBV9 and TRBJ2-1, is DSGVTQTPKHLITATGQRVTLRCSPRSGDLSVYWYQQSLDQGLQFLIQYYNGEERAKGNILERFSAQQFPDLHSELNLSSLELGDSALYFCASSQGQGVGFEQFFGPGTRLTVL.

Comment on this clone: Distinct nucleotide sequences in the sample also encode this CDR3. The rearrangement joins TRBV29-1 to TRBJ1-1, with 7 bases that match TRBD1. Germline V lookup: CDR1 SQVTM, CDR2 ANQGSEA. CDR3 length: 11 residues. V gave up 4 bases and J gave up 7 bases; unmatched junction bases: 3. The CDR3 sequence: CSVGRDSEAFF. The CDR3 coding sequence is TGCAGCGTTGGCCGGGACAGTGAAGCTTTCTTT. Supplemented by reference TRBV29-1 and TRBJ1-1, the full variable domain reads SAVISQKPSRDICQRGTSLTIQCQVDSQVTMMFWYRQQPGQSLTLIATANQGSEATYESGFVIDKFPISRPNLTFSTLTVSNMSPEDSSIYLCSVGRDSEAFFGQGTRLTVV.

J is TRBJ2-7 and V is TRBV7-9, with 8 bases lining up with TRBD1. V dropped 5 bases and J dropped 3; count of bases not matched to a gene: 3. The germline CDR1 and CDR2 sequences are SEHNR and FQNEAQ (reference sequence). The CDR3 is 13 residues long. The DNA for the CDR3 is TGTGCCAGCAGCATGGGACAGGTCTACGAGCAGTACTTC. Its translation: CASSMGQVYEQYF.

The chain joins TRBV7-9 to TRBJ2-7, with D unclear. CDR1 SEHNR and CDR2 FQNEAQ come from the germline V gene (reference sequence). V was cut by 5 bases and J by 3 bases, with 14 bases left in between. The CDR3 covers 14 residues. The CDR3, as DNA: TGTGCCAGCAGCCGACCGGTGGGAAGCTACGAGCAGTACTTC. Its protein is CASSRPVGSYEQYF.

This clone was seen only once. The rearrangement joins TRBV30 to TRBJ2-1, with 9 positions matching TRBD2. The germline gives CDR1 GTSNPN, CDR2 SVGIG (reference sequence). The trim removed 5 bases at V and 1 base at J, leaving 6 bases unmatched. CDR3 size: 15 residues. CDR3 sequence (DNA): TGTGCCTGGCGGTTTAGCGGGAGTTCCTACAATGAGCAGTTCTTC. It specifies CAWRFSGSSYNEQFF.

The sample holds a few counts of this clone. The gene calls are TRBV7-9 and TRBJ1-2; no firm D call. Germline V gene data show CDR1 as SEHNR and CDR2 as FQNEAQ (reference sequence). CDR3 size: 14 residues. Trimming stripped 1 base from V and 5 bases from J, with 11 bases between. The CDR3 sequence: CASSLGFEAYGYTF. DNA of the CDR3: TGTGCCAGCAGCTTAGGGTTTGAAGCTTATGGCTACACCTTC.

V usage is TRBV6-6 and J usage is TRBJ2-3; no clear D. CDR3 length: 13 amino acids. V was clipped by 4 bases and J by 2 bases, with 7 bases between them. Germline CDR1 is MNHNY and CDR2 is SVGAGI (reference sequence). As DNA, the CDR3 is TGTGCCAGCAGTTCAAATCCCACAGATACGCAGTATTTT. Protein sequence: CASSSNPTDTQYF.

In its sample, this clone was seen once. The conserved phenylalanine or tryptophan is not found at the CDR3 terminus, so this likely reflects a read error. The V call is TRBV29-1, the J call TRBJ1-2, with a possible D match to TRBD1 (5 bases). CDR3 length equals 11 residues. With 7 bases removed from V and 8 bases from J, the gap between germline ends came to 14 bases. Germline CDR1 SQVTM, CDR2 ANQGSEA. CDR3 protein: CSADQGEGYTL. DNA of the CDR3: TGCAGCGCTGACCAAGGGGAGGGCTACACCCTC.

V and J are TRBV2 and TRBJ1-1; possibly TRBD1 for D (5 bases). Per germline, CDR1 SNHLY and CDR2 FYNNEI. Trimming cost V 3 bases and J 3 bases, with 11 bases left between them. The CDR3 loop spans 14 amino acids. CDR3 DNA: TGTGCCAGCAGTGAGGGGGAGGGGTACACTGAAGCTTTCTTT. Amino acids: CASSEGEGYTEAFF.

The chain carries TRBV5-6 and TRBJ1-4; D ambiguous. Trimming stripped 0 bases from V and 8 bases from J, with 11 bases between. This CDR3 contains 14 residues. Germline lookup yields CDR1 SGHDT and CDR2 YYEEEE. The CDR3 reads CASSLEGGTEKLFF. In DNA, the CDR3 is TGTGCCAGCAGCTTGGAAGGTGGTACGGAAAAACTGTTTTTT.

The chain couples TRBV5-8 to TRBJ1-5, with D tentatively TRBD1 (6 bases). Germline V gene lookup returns CDR1 SGHTS and CDR2 YDEGEE. This CDR3 spans 19 amino acids. V was shortened by 4 bases and J by 0 bases, with 23 bases between the two germline ends. The CDR3 loop reads CASSLNPDREDYSNQPQHF. CDR3 DNA sequence: TGTGCCAGCAGCCTGAACCCGGACAGAGAGGATTATAGCAATCAGCCCCAGCATTTT.

This chain's CDR3 is CASSSSGMGDYGYTF. The CDR3 DNA reads as TGTGCCAGCAGCTCGTCAGGGATGGGAGACTATGGCTACACCTTC. V gene TRBV13 combines with J gene TRBJ1-2; a weak D match, TRBD1 (5 bases). The V gene's germline CDR1 is PRHDT and CDR2 FYEKMQ (reference sequence). The V and J ends lost 4 bases and 3 bases respectively, with 15 bases between them. This CDR3 region has 15 residues.

The CDR3 region has the DNA TGTGCCAGCAGTGAACGGTTCACTAGCGGGGGCCCGGAGGAGACCCAGTACTTC. Translated: CASSERFTSGGPEETQYF. The rearrangement links TRBV6-1 to TRBJ2-5, with TRBD2 matching over 11 bases. Per the germline V gene, CDR1 is MNHNS and CDR2 is SASEGT. Trimming cost V 2 bases and J 5 bases; bases outside gene matches: 13. This CDR3 contains 18 residues.

This chain joins TRBV27 and TRBJ2-7; D uncertain. The CDR3 contains 15 residues. CDR1 and CDR2 (germline): MNHEY, SMNVEV (reference sequence). Trimming stripped 0 bases from V and 3 bases from J, with 12 bases between. For the CDR3, the DNA is TGTGCCAGCAGTTTATCGGTTCTCGAGAGCTACGAGCAGTACTTC. Amino acid sequence: CASSLSVLESYEQYF.

The chain has TRBV27 and TRBJ2-1; TRBD2 agrees at 7 bases. Germline V gene lookup returns CDR1 MNHEY and CDR2 SMNVEV (reference sequence). There are 17 residues in the CDR3. The V segment lost 6 bases and the J segment 2 bases; nucleotides outside the gene matches: 13. The CDR3: CASSPEAGRLTYNEQFF. CDR3 sequence (DNA): TGTGCCAGCAGCCCAGAAGCGGGAAGATTAACCTACAATGAGCAGTTCTTC.

This clone has a single count. The chain combines TRBV27 with TRBJ2-1, with D possibly TRBD2 on 5 matching bases. Trimming pared 3 bases from V and 4 bases from J, leaving 10 bases between. The V gene's germline CDR1 is MNHEY and CDR2 SMNVEV (reference sequence). The CDR3 is 14 amino acids. CDR3 sequence reads: CASSLRAGYNEQFF. CDR3 DNA: TGTGCCAGCAGTTTGCGGGCGGGTTACAATGAGCAGTTCTTC.

This chain joins TRBV19 and TRBJ1-1; tentatively, D is TRBD1 (5 bases). Trimming pared 10 bases from V and 6 bases from J, leaving 18 bases between. The germline gives CDR1 LNHDA, CDR2 SQIVND (reference sequence). The CDR3 is made up of 13 amino acids. The CDR3 protein is CATLGDVAPEAFF. DNA for the CDR3: TGTGCCACCCTGGGGGACGTAGCACCTGAAGCTTTCTTT.

The V call is TRBV20-1, the J call TRBJ2-3; the D is unclear. The V end was cut by 8 bases, the J end by 7 bases, with 4 bases between. CDR1 is DFQATT and CDR2 is SNEGSKA in the germline V gene (reference sequence). There are 8 residues in the CDR3. The DNA for the CDR3 is TGCAGTACGAATACGCAGTATTTT. Translating it yields CSTNTQYF.

The genes are TRBV27 and TRBJ2-5, with 13 bases that match TRBD2. Germline-derived CDR1 and CDR2 are MNHEY and SMNVEV (reference sequence). The V segment lost 2 bases and the J segment 5 bases; nucleotides outside the gene matches: 8. This CDR3 contains 17 residues. CDR3 coding DNA: TGTGCCAGCAGTTTACGTAGGACTAGCGGGAGTCAGGAGACCCAGTACTTC. This encodes CASSLRRTSGSQETQYF.

Written as DNA, the CDR3 is TGTGCCAGCGTCAATACTGGGGAGACTGAAGCTTTCTTT. It codes for CASVNTGETEAFF. The rearrangement links TRBV7-9 to TRBJ1-1; no reliable D call. Germline V lookup: CDR1 SEHNR, CDR2 FQNEAQ (reference sequence). V was cut by 8 bases and J by 5 bases, with 15 bases left in between. The CDR3 is made up of 13 amino acids.

This chain uses TRBV4-3 with TRBJ2-1, with D possibly TRBD2 on 5 matching bases. Germline V gene lookup returns CDR1 LGHNA and CDR2 YSLEER. Trimming took off 0 bases at V and 4 bases at J, with 10 bases between the two ends. The CDR3 runs to 15 residues. The CDR3 DNA reads TGCGCCAGCAGCCAAGAGCGACTAACTTACAATGAGCAGTTCTTC. Protein: CASSQERLTYNEQFF.

The V call is TRBV27, the J call TRBJ1-1; 8 bases line up with TRBD1. Germline V gene sequence: CDR1 MNHEY, CDR2 SMNVEV (reference sequence). This CDR3 comprises 13 residues. With V trimmed by 8 bases and J by 4 bases, 6 bases remained unmatched. The CDR3 region is CASGPGGGTEAFF. DNA for the CDR3: TGTGCCAGCGGACCAGGGGGCGGCACTGAAGCTTTCTTT.

The chain employs TRBV19 and TRBJ2-2; TRBD1 matches 9 bases. Germline assignment: CDR1 LNHDA and CDR2 SQIVND (reference sequence). The J segment lost 6 bases and the V segment lost 9 bases, leaving 8 bases of the junction unmatched. This CDR3 is built from 14 residues. The CDR3 reads CARDDRGVAGELFF. CDR3 DNA: TGTGCCAGGGACGACAGGGGGGTCGCCGGGGAGCTGTTTTTT.

The CDR3, as DNA: TGTGCCAGCCGACCAGATAGCAATGAGCAGTTCTTC. Amino acids: CASRPDSNEQFF. The chain carries TRBV27 and TRBJ2-1; D is ambiguous. Germline CDR1 is MNHEY and CDR2 is SMNVEV (reference sequence). This CDR3 region has 12 residues. The V end lost 8 bases, the J end lost 6 bases, and 11 bases lay between the germline ends.

The chain links TRBV6-5 to TRBJ2-5; 7 nucleotides match TRBD1. Germline V lookup: CDR1 MNHEY, CDR2 SVGAGI. The CDR3 has 14 residues. J gave up 1 base and V 2 bases, and 1 base lay outside the gene matches. The CDR3 DNA follows: TGTGCCAGCAGTTACCGGACAGGCCAAGAGACCCAGTACTTC. Its protein product is CASSYRTGQETQYF.

Turning to this clone: At one of its ends the junction is not consistent with the germline gene, which may arise from a read error. The same CDR3 arises from other DNA sequences in this sample as well. V and J are TRBV2 and TRBJ1-6, with D perhaps matching TRBD1 (5 bases). The germline CDR1 and CDR2 sequences are SNHLY and FYNNEI. The CDR3 has 13 amino acids. Here the CDR3 reads CASSGQGYSPLHF. CDR3 sequence (DNA): TGCGCCAGCTCGGGGCAGGGCTATTCACCCCTCCACTTT.

The V call is TRBV7-2, the J call TRBJ2-1; D remains ambiguous. The V gene lost 2 bases and the J gene lost 8 bases, with 19 bases spanning the gap. Germline V lookup: CDR1 SGHTA, CDR2 FQGNSA. The CDR3 has 16 residues. CDR3 protein: CASSLRVAPSPYEQFF. The CDR3 DNA reads TGTGCCAGCAGCTTACGGGTAGCTCCCTCGCCGTATGAGCAGTTCTTC.

This clone is a singleton in its sample. The genes are TRBV9 and TRBJ2-2; D uncertain. This CDR3 region has 14 residues. Germline CDR1 SGDLS, CDR2 YYNGEE. V lost 3 bases, J lost 6 bases, and 12 bases lay in between. CDR3 DNA sequence: TGTGCCAGCAGCGCCGACGAGGTCTCCGGGGAGCTGTTTTTT. This encodes CASSADEVSGELFF. The whole variable domain, remainder taken from reference TRBV9 and TRBJ2-2, is DSGVTQTPKHLITATGQRVTLRCSPRSGDLSVYWYQQSLDQGLQFLIQYYNGEERAKGNILERFSAQQFPDLHSELNLSSLELGDSALYFCASSADEVSGELFFGEGSRLTVL.

This clone was detected only once. The germline gene is not matched at one end of the junction; a read error may be the cause. The genes are TRBV4-1 and TRBJ2-7, with 10 bases fitting TRBD2. The CDR3 covers 15 residues. The V gene's germline CDR1 is MGHRA and CDR2 YSYEKL. The CDR3 bases are TGCGCCAGCAGCCAACAACTAGCGGGATCCTTCGAGCAGTACTTC. Amino acid sequence: CASSQQLAGSFEQYF.

J is TRBJ2-1 and V is TRBV6-1; 8 nucleotides agree with TRBD2. CDR1 is MNHNS and CDR2 is SASEGT in the germline V gene. V shed 9 bases and J 0 bases; nucleotides not matched to a gene: 4. The CDR3 spans 14 residues. CDR3 nucleotides: TGTGCCAGTTTAGCGGGATACTCCTACAATGAGCAGTTCTTC. The encoded protein is CASLAGYSYNEQFF.

The rearrangement uses TRBV4-1 and TRBJ2-7; 7 bases map to TRBD1. The germline V gene has CDR1 MGHRA and CDR2 YSYEKL. After removal of 4 bases from V and 1 base from J, the junction contained 4 bases not matched to a gene. The CDR3 contains 14 residues. The CDR3 region is CASSPVTGSYEQYF. In DNA, the CDR3 is TGCGCCAGCAGCCCTGTGACAGGGTCCTACGAGCAGTACTTC.